These T cell receptor beta chains were read from a single sample in a study of OX40 agonist ivuxolimab in advanced cancers. Sequenced by immunoSEQ multiplex PCR; TCRdb stores in-frame clones only, minus some. The table lists around 50,000 clones, 75% to 85% of them singletons. Sample: CD4+ or CD8+ T cells sorted from blood, taken in a trial of the OX40 agonist ivuxolimab. The receptors were gathered from an adult with an advanced solid tumor such as melanoma, head and neck, liver or kidney cancer. Each CDR3 is given with its conserved first and last residue. Each record gives: V gene, clone size, J gene, D gene, CDR3 protein, CDR3 DNA. D genes are given only for firm matches. Size is stated for part of the rows, as once, few or many counts, or as a class when the clone is expanded.

TRBV18	once	TRBJ2-1	-	CASSPLRRSYNEQFF	TGTGCCAGCTCACCACTCAGACGCTCCTACAATGAGCAGTTCTTC
TRBV5-1	-	TRBJ1-5	-	CASSLGSGGSNQPQHF	TGCGCCAGCAGCTTGGGAAGTGGCGGTAGCAATCAGCCCCAGCATTTT
TRBV6-5	-	TRBJ1-1	-	CASNPLAVANTEAFF	TGTGCCAGCAACCCCTTAGCAGTCGCGAACACTGAAGCTTTCTTT
TRBV18	-	TRBJ2-5	TRBD1	CASARGQQETQYF	TGTGCCAGCGCACGGGGACAGCAAGAGACCCAGTACTTC
TRBV9	-	TRBJ2-3	-	CASSVVVADTQYF	TGTGCCAGCAGCGTAGTAGTAGCAGATACGCAGTATTTT
TRBV19	-	TRBJ2-7	-	CASSIDDRKSYEQYF	TGTGCCAGTAGTATAGATGACAGGAAGTCCTACGAGCAGTACTTC
TRBV7-9	-	TRBJ2-7	-	CAIPSGTEYSF	TGTGCCATCCCTTCCGGGACCGAGTATTCCTTC
TRBV7-2	-	TRBJ1-5	-	CASSLGHRVQPQHF	TGTGCCAGCAGCTTAGGCCACAGGGTACAGCCCCAGCATTTT
TRBV28	-	TRBJ2-3	-	CASTSNGDTQYF	TGTGCCAGTACGTCGAATGGAGATACGCAGTATTTT
TRBV5-4	-	TRBJ2-3	-	CASSLQGPDTQYF	TGTGCCAGCAGCTTACAGGGTCCGGATACGCAGTATTTT
TRBV18	-	TRBJ2-3	-	CASSPRQNTDTQYF	TGTGCCAGCTCACCACGACAGAACACAGATACGCAGTATTTT
TRBV6-5	-	TRBJ1-6	TRBD1	CASSSGQGASPLHF	TGTGCCAGCAGTTCGGGACAGGGGGCTTCACCCCTCCACTTT
TRBV4-1	few	TRBJ1-1	-	CASMGRTTNTEAFF	TGCGCCAGCATGGGAAGGACAACGAACACTGAAGCTTTCTTT
TRBV6-1	-	TRBJ2-5	-	CASSEGVRGGQETQYF	TGTGCCAGCAGTGAAGGGGTGCGCGGGGGCCAGGAGACCCAGTACTTC
TRBV7-9	-	TRBJ1-1	-	CASSSPAWGNTEAFF	TGTGCCAGCAGCTCCCCGGCCTGGGGGAACACTGAAGCTTTCTTT
TRBV6-5	-	TRBJ2-7	TRBD2	CASSYSRGGPGEQYF	TGTGCCAGCAGTTACTCACGGGGGGGGCCAGGGGAGCAGTACTTC
TRBV6-6	-	TRBJ2-7	-	CASSSGTSPPYEQYF	TGTGCCAGCAGTTCCGGGACAAGCCCTCCCTACGAGCAGTACTTC
TRBV7-9	once	TRBJ2-1	TRBD1	CASSHGTVFDEQFF	TGTGCCAGCAGCCACGGGACAGTGTTCGATGAGCAGTTCTTC
TRBV5-4	-	TRBJ2-2	-	CASSSLRQSAGELFF	TGTGCCAGCAGCTCCCTAAGACAGTCAGCCGGGGAGCTGTTTTTT
TRBV9	few	TRBJ2-3	TRBD2	CASSVQGWSSGGSTDTQYF	TGTGCCAGCAGCGTTCAAGGTTGGTCTAGCGGGGGGAGCACAGATACGCAGTATTTT
TRBV20-1	-	TRBJ2-7	-	CSAWELYEQYF	TGCAGTGCGTGGGAACTTTACGAGCAGTACTTC
TRBV5-8	-	TRBJ1-2	TRBD1	CASSLGVGTGDGYTF	TGTGCCAGCAGCTTGGGTGTTGGGACAGGCGATGGCTACACCTTC
TRBV10-1	-	TRBJ2-3	-	CATNWGAWTDTQYF	TGCGCCACCAATTGGGGGGCATGGACAGATACGCAGTATTTT
TRBV2	-	TRBJ1-5	-	CASSGGYSNQPQHF	TGTGCCAGCAGTGGAGGTTATAGCAATCAGCCCCAGCATTTT
TRBV5-1	few	TRBJ1-2	TRBD1	CASSLGGTGIYGYTF	TGCGCCAGCAGCTTGGGTGGGACAGGGATCTATGGCTACACCTTC
TRBV19	-	TRBJ2-3	TRBD2	CASSWGLAGGRDTQYF	TGTGCCAGTAGTTGGGGACTAGCGGGGGGGAGAGATACGCAGTATTTT